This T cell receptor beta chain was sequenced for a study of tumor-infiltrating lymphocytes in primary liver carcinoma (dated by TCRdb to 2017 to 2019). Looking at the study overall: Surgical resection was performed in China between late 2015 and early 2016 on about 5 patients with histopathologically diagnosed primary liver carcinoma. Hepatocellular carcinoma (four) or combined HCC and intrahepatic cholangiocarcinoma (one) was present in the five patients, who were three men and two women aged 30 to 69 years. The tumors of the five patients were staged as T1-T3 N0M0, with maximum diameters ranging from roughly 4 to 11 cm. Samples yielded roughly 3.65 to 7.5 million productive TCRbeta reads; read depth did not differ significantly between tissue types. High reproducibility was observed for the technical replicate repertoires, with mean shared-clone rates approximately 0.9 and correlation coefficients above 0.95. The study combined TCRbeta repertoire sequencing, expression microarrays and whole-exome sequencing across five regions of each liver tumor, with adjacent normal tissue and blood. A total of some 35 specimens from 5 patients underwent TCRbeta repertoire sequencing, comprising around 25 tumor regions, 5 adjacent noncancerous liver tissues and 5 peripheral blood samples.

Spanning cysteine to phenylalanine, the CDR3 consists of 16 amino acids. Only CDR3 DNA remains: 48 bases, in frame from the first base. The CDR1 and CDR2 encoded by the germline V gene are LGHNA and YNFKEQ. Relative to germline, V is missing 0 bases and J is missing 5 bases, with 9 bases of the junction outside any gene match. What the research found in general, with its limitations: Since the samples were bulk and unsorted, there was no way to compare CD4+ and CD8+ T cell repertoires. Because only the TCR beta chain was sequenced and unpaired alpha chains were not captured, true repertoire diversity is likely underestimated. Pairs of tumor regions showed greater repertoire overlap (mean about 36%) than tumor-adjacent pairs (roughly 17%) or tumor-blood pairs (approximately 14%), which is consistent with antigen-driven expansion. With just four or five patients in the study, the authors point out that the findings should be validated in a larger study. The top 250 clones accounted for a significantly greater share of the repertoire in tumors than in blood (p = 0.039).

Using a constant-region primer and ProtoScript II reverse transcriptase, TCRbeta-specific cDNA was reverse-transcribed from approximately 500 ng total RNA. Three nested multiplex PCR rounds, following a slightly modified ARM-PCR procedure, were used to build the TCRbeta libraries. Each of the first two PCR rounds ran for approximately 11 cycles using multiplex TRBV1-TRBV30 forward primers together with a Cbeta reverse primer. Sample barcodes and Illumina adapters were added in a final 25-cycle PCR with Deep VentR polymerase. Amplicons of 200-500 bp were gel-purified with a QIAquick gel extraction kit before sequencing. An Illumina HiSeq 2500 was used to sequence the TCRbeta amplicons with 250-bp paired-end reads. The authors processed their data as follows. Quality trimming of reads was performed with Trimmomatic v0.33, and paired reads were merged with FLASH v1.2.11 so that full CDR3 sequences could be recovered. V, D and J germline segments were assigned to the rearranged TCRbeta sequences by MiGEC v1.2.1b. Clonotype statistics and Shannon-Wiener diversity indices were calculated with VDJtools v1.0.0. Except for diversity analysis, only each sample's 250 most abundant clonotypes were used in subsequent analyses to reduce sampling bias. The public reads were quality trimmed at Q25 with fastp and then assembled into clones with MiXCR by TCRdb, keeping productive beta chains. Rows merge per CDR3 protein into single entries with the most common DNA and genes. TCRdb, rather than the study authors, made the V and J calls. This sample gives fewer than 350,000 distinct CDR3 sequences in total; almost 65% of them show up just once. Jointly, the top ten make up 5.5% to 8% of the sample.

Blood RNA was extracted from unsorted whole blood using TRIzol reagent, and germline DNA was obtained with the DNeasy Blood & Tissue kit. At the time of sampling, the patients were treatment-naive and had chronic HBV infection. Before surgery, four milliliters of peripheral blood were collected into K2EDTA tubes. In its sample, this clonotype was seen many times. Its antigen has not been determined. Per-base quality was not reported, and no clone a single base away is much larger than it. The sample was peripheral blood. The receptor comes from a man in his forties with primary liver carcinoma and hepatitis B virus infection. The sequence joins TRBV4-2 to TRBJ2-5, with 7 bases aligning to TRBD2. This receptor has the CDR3 CASSQDPGLDWETQYF. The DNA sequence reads TGTGCCAGCAGCCAAGACCCCGGACTAGATTGGGAGACCCAGTACTTC.